The 19 T cell receptor beta chains listed next were all sequenced from one sample in a study of vaccination effects on CD4 cells after COVID-19. Sequenced by immunoSEQ multiplex PCR; TCRdb stores in-frame clones only, minus some. The sample has tens of thousands of clones, 65% to 85% seen once. Antigen-specific CD4+ T cells were expanded with viral peptide pools in the ViraFEST assay before sequencing. The culture ran for around nine days, and then CD4+ T cells were isolated. Testing of the vaccine recipients showed negative nucleocapsid antibodies and no prior SARS-CoV-2 infection. These receptors have no identified antigens. The sequenced sample was CD4+ T cells from PBMCs cultured with HCoV-OC43 spike peptides, obtained before COVID-19 vaccination. Sample subset: HCoV-OC43 spike overlapping peptide pool stimulation. The receptors shown here come from a human donor who received a COVID-19 vaccine.

The V call is TRBV24-1, the J call TRBJ2-3; possibly TRBD1 for D (6 bases). CDR3 length: 12 amino acids. V lost 2 bases to trimming and J lost 9 bases, with 8 bases between them. From germline, CDR1 is KGHDR and CDR2 SFDVKD. The CDR3 loop reads CATSDYRETQYF. DNA of the CDR3: TGTGCCACCAGTGATTACAGGGAAACGCAGTATTTT.

The chain recombines TRBV7-2 with TRBJ2-6, with no clear D. CDR3 length equals 14 residues. V was shortened by 4 bases and J by 0 bases, with 4 bases between the two germline ends. Germline assignment: CDR1 SGHTA and CDR2 FQGNSA. The CDR3 nucleotides read TGTGCCAGCAGCTCCGACTCTGGGGCCAACGTCCTGACTTTC. Translation gives CASSSDSGANVLTF.

The V gene is TRBV18, the J gene TRBJ2-1, with a tentative D call TRBD2 (6 bases). The V gene lost 5 bases and the J gene lost 5 bases, with 10 bases spanning the gap. Germline-derived CDR1 and CDR2 are KGHSH and LQKENI. CDR3 size: 13 residues. The chain's CDR3 is CASSNGGNNEQFF. The CDR3 DNA follows: TGTGCCAGCTCAAACGGAGGGAACAATGAGCAGTTCTTC. The whole variable domain, remainder taken from reference TRBV18 and TRBJ2-1, is NAGVMQNPRHLVRRRGQEARLRCSPMKGHSHVYWYRQLPEEGLKFMVYLQKENIIDESGMPKERFSAEFPKEGPSILRIQQVVRGDSAAYFCASSNGGNNEQFFGPGTRLTVL.

This chain joins TRBV7-3 and TRBJ2-1; TRBD1 matches at 7 bases. Germline V gene sequence: CDR1 SGHTA, CDR2 FQGTGA. Trimming removed 5 bases from V and 1 base from J; junction bases left unmatched: 5. This CDR3 is 15 amino acids long. CDR3 DNA sequence: TGTGCCAGCAGCCTACAGGGGAATTCCTACAATGAGCAGTTCTTC. Its protein is CASSLQGNSYNEQFF. Full variable domain (missing parts from reference TRBV7-3 and TRBJ2-1): GAGVSQTPSNKVTEKGKYVELRCDPISGHTALYWYRQSLGQGPEFLIYFQGTGAADDSGLPNDRFFAVRPEGSVSTLKIQRTERGDSAVYLCASSLQGNSYNEQFFGPGTRLTVL.

J is TRBJ2-1 and V is TRBV9, with D tentatively TRBD1 or TRBD2 (5 bases each). Trimming cost V 2 bases and J 6 bases, with 12 bases left between them. The CDR3 is 14 amino acids. The germline CDR1 and CDR2 sequences are SGDLS and YYNGEE. The CDR3 loop reads CASSVTGTTNEQFF. In nucleotides, the CDR3 is TGTGCCAGCAGCGTTACCGGGACCACCAATGAGCAGTTCTTC. The full variable domain, with the rest looked up from reference TRBV9 and TRBJ2-1, is DSGVTQTPKHLITATGQRVTLRCSPRSGDLSVYWYQQSLDQGLQFLIQYYNGEERAKGNILERFSAQQFPDLHSELNLSSLELGDSALYFCASSVTGTTNEQFFGPGTRLTVL.

The genes are TRBV7-2 and TRBJ1-1; TRBD1 matches 8 bases. Losses at the gene ends were 5 bases for V and 1 base for J; bases not matched to a gene: 6. The CDR3 loop spans 15 amino acids. CDR1 is SGHTA and CDR2 is FQGNSA in the germline V gene. CDR3 DNA: TGTGCCAGCAGCACACAGGGGGTAGGGAACACTGAAGCTTTCTTT. It codes for CASSTQGVGNTEAFF.

This rearrangement joins TRBV19 to TRBJ1-2, with TRBD1 matching 9 bases. Germline CDR1 LNHDA, CDR2 SQIVND (reference sequence). CDR3 length: 12 residues. V trimming: 6 bases; J trimming: 7 bases; junction bases outside the gene matches: 3. The CDR3 nucleotides are TGTGCCAGTAGGGACAGGGGACGTGGCTACACCTTC. It specifies CASRDRGRGYTF.

This chain connects TRBV28 to TRBJ1-2; 9 bases are shared with TRBD1. Germline V gives CDR1 MDHEN, CDR2 SYDVKM. There are 15 residues in the CDR3. The V and J ends lost 4 bases and 4 bases, in that order; junction bases with no gene match: 7. The CDR3 sequence: CASSSNRGQGYGYTF. Written as DNA, the CDR3 is TGTGCCAGCAGTTCTAACAGGGGGCAGGGCTATGGCTACACCTTC.

This clone was counted a single time. The V call is TRBV5-6, the J call TRBJ2-6; D may correspond to TRBD1 or TRBD2 (5 bases each). This CDR3 has 17 amino acids. The V end was cut by 1 base, the J end by 4 bases, with 15 bases between. CDR1 is SGHDT and CDR2 is YYEEEE in the germline V gene. CDR3 amino acids: CASSLQGSGSGANVLTF. For the CDR3, the DNA is TGTGCCAGCAGCTTGCAGGGCAGCGGCTCAGGGGCCAACGTCCTGACTTTC.

The chain links TRBV30 to TRBJ1-2; maybe TRBD1 (6 bases). CDR1 and CDR2 (germline): GTSNPN, SVGIG (reference sequence). This CDR3 spans 15 amino acids. V shed 3 bases and J shed 5 bases, with 19 bases lying between them. CDR3 sequence (DNA): TGTGCCTGGAGATCACCCGGGACACCCACATATGGCTACACCTTC. Its translation: CAWRSPGTPTYGYTF.

The rearrangement uses TRBV30 and TRBJ1-2; 8 positions match TRBD1. After removal of 4 bases from V and 7 bases from J, the junction contained 5 bases not matched to a gene. CDR1 and CDR2 (germline): GTSNPN, SVGIG (reference sequence). This CDR3 is 12 amino acids long. CDR3 sequence reads: CAWKTGGGGYTF. The CDR3 DNA is TGTGCCTGGAAAACAGGGGGTGGTGGCTACACCTTC.

The chain is built from TRBV4-3 and TRBJ2-2; the D is unclear. CDR1 is LGHNA and CDR2 is YSLEER in the germline V gene. Trimming removed 4 bases from V and 6 bases from J, with 18 bases in between. The CDR3 contains 16 residues. The DNA of the CDR3 is TGCGCCAGCAGCCTTCCAGCCGGGCCGTTCTCCGGGGAGCTGTTTTTT. The encoded protein is CASSLPAGPFSGELFF.

V gene TRBV28 combines with J gene TRBJ1-1; 7 nucleotides align to TRBD1. J gave up 3 bases and V 7 bases, and 5 bases lay outside the gene matches. The CDR3 sequence is 13 residues long. Germline V gene sequence: CDR1 MDHEN, CDR2 SYDVKM. The CDR3 sequence: CASNRGRYTEAFF. The CDR3 DNA follows: TGTGCCAGCAACAGGGGCCGATACACTGAAGCTTTCTTT.

J is TRBJ2-6 and V is TRBV7-2; D is uncertain. CDR1 and CDR2 (germline): SGHTA, FQGNSA. This CDR3 contains 14 residues. Trimming stripped 2 bases from V and 4 bases from J, with 6 bases between. The CDR3 protein is CASSLSVGANVLTF. The CDR3 coding sequence is TGTGCCAGCAGCTTATCAGTGGGGGCCAACGTCCTGACTTTC.

The rearrangement uses TRBV6-5 and TRBJ1-4; 7 bases align to TRBD1. This CDR3 contains 14 residues. Germline CDR1 and CDR2: MNHEY and SVGAGI. V was pared by 6 bases and J by 7 bases, with 8 bases of the junction left unmatched. The CDR3 loop reads CASSRTGAVEKLFF. The CDR3 DNA reads TGTGCCAGCAGCCGAACAGGGGCGGTTGAAAAACTGTTTTTT.

This clone has only one observation. The DNA for the CDR3 is TGCAGTGCCCCGGACGCTCCGCAGCAGTATTTT. It is translated as CSAPDAPQQYF. The chain combines TRBV20-1 with TRBJ2-3; D unresolved. This CDR3 contains 11 residues. Per germline, CDR1 DFQATT and CDR2 SNEGSKA (reference sequence). Trimming removed 6 bases at V and 11 bases at J, with 15 bases between.

In this sample, this clone turned up a few times. The V call is TRBV4-3, the J call TRBJ1-6, with a weak D call TRBD1 (6 bases). Trimming took 0 bases from V and 9 from J, leaving 6 bases between them. CDR1 and CDR2 from the germline V gene are LGHNA and YSLEER. CDR3 length: 13 residues. CDR3 coding DNA: TGCGCCAGCAGCCAAGAACAGGGTTCACCCCTCCACTTT. This translates into CASSQEQGSPLHF.

The genes are TRBV28 and TRBJ1-2; the D is unclear. This CDR3 comprises 11 residues. Trimming pared 5 bases from V and 4 bases from J, leaving 5 bases between. Per germline, CDR1 MDHEN and CDR2 SYDVKM. DNA for the CDR3: TGTGCCAGCAGTCGGGGCTATGGCTACACCTTC. This encodes CASSRGYGYTF.

V and J are TRBV5-6 and TRBJ1-1; no definite D call. Per the germline V gene, CDR1 is SGHDT and CDR2 is YYEEEE. The CDR3 totals 14 residues. Trimming pared 3 bases from V and 1 base from J, leaving 10 bases between. Written as DNA, the CDR3 is TGTGCCAGCAGCTCTCGGACGGGGAACACTGAAGCTTTCTTT. Translating it yields CASSSRTGNTEAFF.